These T cell receptor beta chains were read from a single sample in a study of neurological immune-mediated disorders. MiXCR, run by TCRdb on the 5' RACE reads, gives a single entry per CDR3 protein. Of around 65,000 distinct CDR3 sequences in the sample, around 5% were seen once. The sequencing sample was made of PBMCs. The source of these receptors is a human donor with multiple sclerosis. The donor label of this sample is uncertain. Both conserved end residues are part of each CDR3. D genes are given only for firm matches. Size is stated as how often the clone was seen (once, few, many) or a class if it is expanded.

clone_size d_call cdr3_length j_call v_call cdr3_nt cdr3_aa
many - 14 TRBJ1-2 TRBV20-1 TGCAGTGCTAGTCCGGTACAGAGTATCGATGGCTACACCTTC CSASPVQSIDGYTF
many - 12 TRBJ2-1 TRBV4-1 TGCGCCAGCAGCCATGGGGCCGATGAGCAGTTCTTC CASSHGADEQFF
many TRBD1 14 TRBJ1-2 TRBV5-1 TGCGCCAGCAGATTGGGACAGGGGGCCGGTGGCTACACCTTC CASRLGQGAGGYTF
many TRBD1 16 TRBJ1-5 TRBV5-6 TGTGCCAGCAGCTCCGTACAGGGGGGGAGCAATCAGCCCCAGCATTTT CASSSVQGGSNQPQHF
many - 16 TRBJ2-3 TRBV9 TGTGCCAGCAGCGGTACGGGGGGACACCCCACAGATACGCAGTATTTT CASSGTGGHPTDTQYF
many - 14 TRBJ2-5 TRBV14 TGTGCCAGCAGCCAAGTGGACTCAAGGGCGACCCAGTACTTC CASSQVDSRATQYF
few - 12 TRBJ1-6 TRBV2 TGTGCCAGCAGTGACTATAATTCACCCCTCCACTTT CASSDYNSPLHF
many TRBD2 14 TRBJ2-1 TRBV5-1 TGCGCCAGCAGCTTGAGCGGGGGGTACAATGAGCAGTTCTTC CASSLSGGYNEQFF
many TRBD1 17 TRBJ1-6 TRBV5-1 TGCGCCAGCAGTCTGCCCGCAGGGGGATCCTATAATTCACCCCTCCACTTT CASSLPAGGSYNSPLHF
many TRBD1 15 TRBJ2-7 TRBV11-2 TGTGCCAGCAGCACATTCCGGGACAGTGGCTACGAGCAGTACTTC CASSTFRDSGYEQYF
many TRBD1 16 TRBJ1-4 TRBV5-1 TGCGCCAGCAGCCCGCACGGACAGGTGGCTAAGGAAAAACTGTTTTTT CASSPHGQVAKEKLFF
many - 10 TRBJ2-5 TRBV29-1 TGCAGCGTTGGCTGGAGGACCCAGTACTTC CSVGWRTQYF
many TRBD1 15 TRBJ2-7 TRBV15 TGTGCCACCAGCAGAGAGGACAGGGGGCGGTACGAGCAGTACTTC CATSREDRGRYEQYF
many - 16 TRBJ2-2 TRBV12-3/TRBV12-4 TGTGCCAGCACCTATTTTTGGGACCCTCACACCGGGGAGCTGTTTTTT CASTYFWDPHTGELFF
many - 13 TRBJ1-5 TRBV20-1 TGCAGTGCTAGACCGGACCATGCCCAGCCCCAGCATTTT CSARPDHAQPQHF
many - 18 TRBJ1-3 TRBV5-6 TGTGCCAGCAGCTTTCGAGGCGGCAGGGGACAACCTCGAAACACCATATATTTT CASSFRGGRGQPRNTIYF
many TRBD2 15 TRBJ2-1 TRBV20-1 TGCAGTGCCCGTCCGGGACTAGCGATGTGGGATGAGCAGTTCTTC CSARPGLAMWDEQFF